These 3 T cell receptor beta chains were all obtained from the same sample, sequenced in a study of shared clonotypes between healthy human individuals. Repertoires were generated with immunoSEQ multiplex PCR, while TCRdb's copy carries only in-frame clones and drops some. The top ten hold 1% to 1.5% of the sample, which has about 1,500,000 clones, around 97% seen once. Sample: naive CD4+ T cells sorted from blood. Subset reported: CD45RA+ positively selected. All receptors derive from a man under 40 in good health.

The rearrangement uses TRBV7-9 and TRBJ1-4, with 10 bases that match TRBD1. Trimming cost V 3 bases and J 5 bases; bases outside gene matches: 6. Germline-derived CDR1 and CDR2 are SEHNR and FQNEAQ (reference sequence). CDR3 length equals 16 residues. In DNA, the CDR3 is TGTGCCAGCAGCTTTAAACCGGGACAGGGGAATGAAAAACTGTTTTTT. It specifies CASSFKPGQGNEKLFF.

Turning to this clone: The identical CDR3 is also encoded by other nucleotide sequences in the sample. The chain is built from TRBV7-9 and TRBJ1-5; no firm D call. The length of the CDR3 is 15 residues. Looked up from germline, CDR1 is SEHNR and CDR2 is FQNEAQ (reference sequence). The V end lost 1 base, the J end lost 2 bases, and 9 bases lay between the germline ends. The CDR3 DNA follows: TGTGCCAGCAGCTTAGGGGGAGGAGGCAATCAGCCCCAGCATTTT. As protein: CASSLGGGGNQPQHF.

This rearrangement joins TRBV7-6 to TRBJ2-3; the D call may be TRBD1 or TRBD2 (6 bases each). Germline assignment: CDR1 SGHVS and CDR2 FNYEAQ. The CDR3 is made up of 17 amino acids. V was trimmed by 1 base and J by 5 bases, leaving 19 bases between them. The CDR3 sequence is CASSLVGGRLVQDTQYF. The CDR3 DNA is TGTGCCAGCAGCTTAGTCGGGGGCAGACTAGTCCAAGATACGCAGTATTTT.